These T cell receptor beta chains were read from a single sample in a study of T cell changes during pregnancy in multiple sclerosis. Produced via immunoSEQ multiplex PCR; TCRdb's table is partial and in-frame only. The sample has 50,000 to 65,000 clones, approximately 91% seen once. Sequences were derived from peripheral blood, sampled in the second trimester of pregnancy. The source of these receptors is a female donor with multiple sclerosis, enrolled in a pregnancy study. Each CDR3 is given with its conserved first and last residue. The order of the fields is clone size, D gene, J gene, V gene, CDR3 DNA, CDR3 protein. D genes are given only for firm matches. Expanded clones get a size class; other rows say once, few or many, or leave the size out.

>NA|NA|TRBJ2-6|TRBV4-3
TGCGCCAGCAGCCAAGGGACTTACTCTGGGGCCAACGTCCTGACTTTC
CASSQGTYSGANVLTF
>NA|NA|TRBJ2-1|TRBV5-1
TGCGCCAGCTCCACGGGGGGCCCGACCAATGAGCAGTTCTTC
CASSTGGPTNEQFF
>NA|TRBD2|TRBJ2-5|TRBV7-8
TGTGCCAGCAGCTTAGACCTAGCGGTCGGGACCCAGTACTTC
CASSLDLAVGTQYF
>NA|TRBD1|TRBJ1-1|TRBV10-1
TGCGCCAGCAGTGAGCCCGAAAGAGGACAGGGTTGTAGGGGGGCTTTCTTT
CASSEPERGQGCRGAFF
>once|TRBD1|TRBJ2-1|TRBV2
TGTGCCAGCCTACAGGGGGAACACAATGAGCAGTTCTTC
CASLQGEHNEQFF
>NA|NA|TRBJ2-5|TRBV5-6
TGTGCCAGCAGCTTGGCATTAAGGGGAGAGACCCAGTACTTC
CASSLALRGETQYF
>NA|TRBD2|TRBJ2-7|TRBV7-9
TGTGCCAGCAGCGCAAGTCCCGGGACTAGCGGGGGGGCCGTCGAGCAGTACTTC
CASSASPGTSGGAVEQYF
>NA|NA|TRBJ1-1|TRBV18
TGTGCCAGCTCACCACGGGCGCAGCGGGCTGAAGCTTTCTTT
CASSPRAQRAEAFF
>NA|NA|TRBJ2-3|TRBV2
TGTGCCAGCAGTTGGACTATGGGCACAGATACGCAGTATTTT
CASSWTMGTDTQYF
>NA|NA|TRBJ2-1|TRBV11-3
TGTGCCAGCAGCCTCCCAGGGGTAGGTGAGCAGTTCTTC
CASSLPGVGEQFF
>NA|NA|TRBJ2-3|TRBV4-3
TGCGCCAGCAGCCACCTAGCAACCCCCACAGATACGCAGTATTTT
CASSHLATPTDTQYF
>NA|TRBD1|TRBJ2-3|TRBV9
TGTGCCAGCAGCGAATTCCAGGGGGCCGATTTTGGCACAGATACGCAGTATTTT
CASSEFQGADFGTDTQYF
>NA|NA|TRBJ2-5|TRBV19
TGTGCCAGTAGTATGTCAGGGGTTCAGTACTTC
CASSMSGVQYF
>once|NA|TRBJ2-3|TRBV28
TGTGCCAGCAGCCGGACTACGAGACCCACAGATACGCAGTATTTT
CASSRTTRPTDTQYF
>NA|TRBD1|TRBJ1-1|TRBV28
TGTGCCAGCAGTTCGACAGGGTTGAACACTGAAGCTTTCTTT
CASSSTGLNTEAFF
>NA|NA|TRBJ1-5|TRBV5-1
TGCGCCAGCAGCATAGAGGGCAATCAGCCCCAGCATTTT
CASSIEGNQPQHF
>NA|NA|TRBJ1-3|TRBV6-5
TGTGCCAGCAGTTACAAGCCCAACTCTGGAAACACCATATATTTT
CASSYKPNSGNTIYF
>NA|NA|TRBJ2-5|TRBV21-1
TGTGCCAGCAGCAAATTTAGACTGAGCGAAGAGACCCAGTACTTC
CASSKFRLSEETQYF
>few|NA|TRBJ1-2|TRBV4-1
TGCGCCAGCAGCCAAGTTATTCAGGGAGGCTATGGCTACACCTTC
CASSQVIQGGYGYTF
>once|NA|TRBJ1-1|TRBV6-6
TGTGCCGTCTCCCCCCTGTCCGGGGAGGAAGCTTTCTTT
CAVSPLSGEEAFF
>NA|NA|TRBJ2-1|TRBV20-1
TGCAGTGCCGAGGGGGTCAATGAGCAGTTCTTC
CSAEGVNEQFF
>NA|NA|TRBJ1-4|TRBV28
TGTGCCAGCATCCGAGGGGGTGAGAGTGAAAAACTGTTTTTT
CASIRGGESEKLFF
>NA|TRBD1|TRBJ2-2|TRBV4-3
TGCGCCAGCAGCCAAGTACCCGGGACAGACACCGGGGAGCTGTTTTTT
CASSQVPGTDTGELFF
>NA|TRBD2|TRBJ2-1|TRBV7-2
TGTGCCAGCAGCTTAAATGGCGGGGGGGCTGGGAATGAGCAGTTCTTC
CASSLNGGGAGNEQFF
>NA|NA|TRBJ1-2|TRBV19
TGTGCCAGTAGTATAATAGGGGCAGACGCTTGCACCTTC
CASSIIGADACTF
>NA|TRBD2|TRBJ2-3|TRBV19
TGTGCCAGTAGTATAAAGCCGGGGGGAGCCACAGATACGCAGTATTTT
CASSIKPGGATDTQYF
>NA|NA|TRBJ2-5|TRBV11-1
TGTGCCAGCAGCCGTGAAGGGGTTTCGCAAGAGACCCAGTACTTC
CASSREGVSQETQYF
>NA|NA|TRBJ1-1|TRBV10-2
TGCGCCAGCATTGTAGGAGGGGCCAGGAACACTGAAGCTTTCTTT
CASIVGGARNTEAFF
>NA|TRBD1|TRBJ1-1|TRBV5-1
TGCGCCAGCAGGGAGGGACAGTTACTGAACACTGAAGCTTTCTTT
CASREGQLLNTEAFF
>NA|NA|TRBJ2-2|TRBV6-6
TGTGCCAGCAGTTACCACCCTAGTACCGGGGAGCTGTTTTTT
CASSYHPSTGELFF
>NA|NA|TRBJ1-6|TRBV9
TGTGCCAGCAGCGCCGTTTCCTATAATTCACCCCTCCACTTT
CASSAVSYNSPLHF
>NA|NA|TRBJ1-5|TRBV19
TGTGCCAGTAAAAGGGGGAGGGTCAATCAGCCCCAGCATTTT
CASKRGRVNQPQHF
>NA|NA|TRBJ2-7|TRBV5-1
TGCGCCAGCAGCTTGACGGGGAATTACGAGCAGTACTTC
CASSLTGNYEQYF
>NA|NA|TRBJ1-2|TRBV5-1
TGCGCCAGCAGCCCTCACTTACGGGGGGCGGAGGGCTATGGCTACACCTTC
CASSPHLRGAEGYGYTF
>once|TRBD1|TRBJ1-2|TRBV19
TGTGCCAGTAGTATCACAGGAGGGGGCTCCTATGGCTACACCTTC
CASSITGGGSYGYTF
>NA|NA|TRBJ2-2|TRBV13
TGTGCCAGCAGGGGGGCGGCGAGCGCCGGGGAGCTGTTTTTT
CASRGAASAGELFF